This TCR beta chain was captured by sequencing in a study of blood T cell repertoires in COVID-19. Background on the study: Acute and convalescent COVID-19 samples came from the United States, Italy and Spain. Nucleic acid was either cDNA or gDNA, and it came from T cells, B-cell-depleted T cells, or PBMCs.

V lost 8 bases, J lost 2 bases, and 10 bases stayed unmatched. CDR3 length equals 15 residues. Germline-derived CDR1 and CDR2 are SNHLY and FYNNEI. The table lists this clone with many counts. Per the original data handling: Amplification from reference gene primers served as the basis for estimated nucleated cell counts. Using immunoSEQ multiplex PCR, the repertoire was profiled, and TCRdb retains in-frame clones only, with some absent. V and J calls and clone size are those listed in that table; D and trimming were worked out from the DNA. The data show about 64,000 clones, around 83% seen once. This sequence was found in a human donor in a cohort sampled during active COVID-19. The rearrangement joins TRBV2 to TRBJ2-5; 8 bases align to TRBD2. The specimen sequenced was peripheral blood. CDR3 DNA sequence: TGTGCCAGCTACGAAGAAGCGGGGGCACAAGAGACCCAGTACTTC. Translating it yields CASYEEAGAQETQYF.